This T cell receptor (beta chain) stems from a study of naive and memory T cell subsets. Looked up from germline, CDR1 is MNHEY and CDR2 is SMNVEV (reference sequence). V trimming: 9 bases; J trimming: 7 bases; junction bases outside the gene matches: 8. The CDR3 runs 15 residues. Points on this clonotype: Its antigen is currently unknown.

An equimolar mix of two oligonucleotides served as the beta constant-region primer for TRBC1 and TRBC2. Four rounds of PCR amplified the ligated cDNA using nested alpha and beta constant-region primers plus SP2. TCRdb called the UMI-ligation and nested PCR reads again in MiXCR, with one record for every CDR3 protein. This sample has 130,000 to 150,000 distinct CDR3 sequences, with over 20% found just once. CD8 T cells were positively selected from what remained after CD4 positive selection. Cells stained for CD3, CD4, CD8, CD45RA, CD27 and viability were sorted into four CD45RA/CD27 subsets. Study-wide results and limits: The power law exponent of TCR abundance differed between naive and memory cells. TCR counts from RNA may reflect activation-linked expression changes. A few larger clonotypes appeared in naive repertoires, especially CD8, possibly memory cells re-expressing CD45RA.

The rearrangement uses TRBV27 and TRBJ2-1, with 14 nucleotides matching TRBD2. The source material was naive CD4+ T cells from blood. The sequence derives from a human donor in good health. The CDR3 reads CASTRTSGRLNEQFF. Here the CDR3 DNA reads TGTGCCAGTACGAGGACTAGCGGGAGGTTGAATGAGCAGTTCTTC.